This TCR beta chain was recorded in a study of cytomegalovirus exposure and HLA in healthy donors. The V segment lost 2 bases and the J segment 7 bases; nucleotides outside the gene matches: 9. Germline V CDR1 and CDR2: SEHNR, FQNEAQ (reference sequence). This CDR3 has 17 residues. Vbeta (60) and Jbeta (13) primers were used in the PCR. This table comes from immunoSEQ multiplex PCR, and its TCRdb copy is limited to in-frame clones, with some not included. The sample shows some 180,000 clones, around 87% of them seen only once. This TCR was recovered from a boy under 10 years old in good health and CMV-seronegative. Material for sequencing was PBMCs. The rearrangement links TRBV7-9 to TRBJ1-6, with 9 positions matching TRBD1. CDR3 amino acids: CASSLPGQGRGNSPLHF. CDR3 nucleotide sequence: TGTGCCAGCAGCTTACCTGGACAGGGGAGAGGAAATTCACCCCTCCACTTT.